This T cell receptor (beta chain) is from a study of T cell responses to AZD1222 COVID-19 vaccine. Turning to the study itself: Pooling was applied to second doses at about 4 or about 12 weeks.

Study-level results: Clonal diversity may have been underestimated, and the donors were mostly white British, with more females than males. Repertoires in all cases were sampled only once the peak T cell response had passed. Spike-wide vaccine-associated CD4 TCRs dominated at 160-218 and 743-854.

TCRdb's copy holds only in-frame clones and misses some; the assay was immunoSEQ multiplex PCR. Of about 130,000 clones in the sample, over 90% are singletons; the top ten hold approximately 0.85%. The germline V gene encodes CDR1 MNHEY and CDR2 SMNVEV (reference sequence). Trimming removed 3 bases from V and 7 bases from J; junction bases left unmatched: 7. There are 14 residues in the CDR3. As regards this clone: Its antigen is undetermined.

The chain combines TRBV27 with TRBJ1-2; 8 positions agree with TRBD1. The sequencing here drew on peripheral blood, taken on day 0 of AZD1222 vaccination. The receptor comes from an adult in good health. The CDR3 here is CASSFGQGSFGYTF. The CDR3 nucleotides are TGTGCCAGCAGTTTCGGACAGGGATCATTTGGCTACACCTTC.